One sample yielded the 24 T cell receptor beta chains listed below, sequenced in a study of Ad26.COV2.S vaccination and SARS-CoV-2 variants (dated by TCRdb to the early 2020s). The treatment or condition label for this specimen denotes: 19 received Ad26.COV2.S at low or high dose, single or two shots; 5 received placebo; per-sample allocation not given. For vaccine and placebo recipients, repertoires were sequenced using samples collected on day 63 after the first injection. The library relied on the immunoSEQ multiplex PCR assay. Entries here come from immuneACCESS through TCRdb and include only in-frame sequences with V and J called. Some clones fail to appear in such tables; in the studies checked, an unresolved V gene covers under half of the shortfall, and the cause of the remainder is unknown. For this sample the table gives 500,000 or so clones, of which roughly 87% were detected only once. The top ten hold about 13% of the sample.

Sample: peripheral blood, taken in a trial of Ad26.COV2.S vaccine versus placebo. These receptors all stem from a person between 18 and 59 years old who received the Ad26.COV2.S COVID-19 vaccine or a placebo.

This clone was counted only a few times. J is TRBJ2-7 and V is TRBV2; 7 bases map to TRBD1. There are 14 residues in the CDR3. J gave up 4 bases and V 6 bases, and 9 bases lay outside the gene matches. Germline V CDR1 and CDR2: SNHLY, FYNNEI. The CDR3 DNA follows: TGTGCCAGCAGGGACACCGGGACAGTATACGAGCAGTACTTC. It encodes CASRDTGTVYEQYF.

This chain connects TRBV7-2 to TRBJ2-1; 7 nucleotides agree with TRBD2. This CDR3 is built from 15 residues. The V gene's germline CDR1 is SGHTA and CDR2 FQGNSA. J was trimmed by 2 bases and V by 3 bases; bases with no gene match: 4. Written as DNA, the CDR3 is TGTGCCAGCAGCTTTGGCGGGAGTCCCTACAATGAGCAGTTCTTC. This translates into CASSFGGSPYNEQFF.

The chain employs TRBV15 and TRBJ1-2, with 11 bases lining up with TRBD1. Germline V gives CDR1 LNHNV, CDR2 YYDKDF (reference sequence). V lost 3 bases, J lost 2 bases, and 2 bases stayed unmatched. This CDR3 region has 15 residues. The CDR3 bases are TGTGCCACCAGCAGCGGGACAGGGGGAAACTATGGCTACACCTTC. This gives the protein CATSSGTGGNYGYTF.

This sequence joins TRBV5-4 and TRBJ1-1, with 7 bases lining up with TRBD1. There are 13 residues in the CDR3. With 2 bases clipped from V and 7 bases from J, the junction kept 5 bases outside the gene matches. In germline, CDR1 is SGHNT, CDR2 YYREEE (reference sequence). CDR3 in amino acids: CASSLTGVVEAFF. CDR3 DNA: TGTGCCAGCAGCTTAACAGGGGTTGTTGAAGCTTTCTTT.

This clone was seen more than once but under ten times. This chain uses TRBV12-3 or TRBV12-4 with TRBJ2-7; 8 bases fit TRBD2. The junction had 6 bases not matched to a gene; V was cut back by 8 bases and J by 3 bases. This CDR3 is built from 13 residues. CDR3 in amino acids: CASRGGEYYEQYF. CDR3 nucleotide sequence: TGTGCCAGCCGGGGGGGGGAGTACTACGAGCAGTACTTC.

CDR3: CASSLFTGLVGSYEQYF. CDR3 in DNA: TGTGCCAGCAGTTTATTTACGGGTTTGGTCGGCTCCTACGAGCAGTACTTC. The chain recombines TRBV28 with TRBJ2-7; no definite D call. Germline loops: CDR1 MDHEN, CDR2 SYDVKM. The CDR3 spans 17 residues. Trimming pared 1 base from V and 0 bases from J, leaving 16 bases between.

The DNA for the CDR3 is TGCGCCAGCAGCCAAGGGCTTGTACAGTCTAATGAAAAACTGTTTTTT. Its translation is CASSQGLVQSNEKLFF. The gene calls are TRBV4-1 and TRBJ1-4; D is uncertain. The V gene lost 1 base and the J gene lost 3 bases, with 12 bases spanning the gap. Per germline, CDR1 MGHRA and CDR2 YSYEKL. The CDR3 runs 16 residues.

The chain recombines TRBV27 with TRBJ1-1, with TRBD1 matching over 12 bases. V lost 5 bases, J lost 5 bases, and 18 bases stayed unmatched. This CDR3 is built from 19 residues. Germline V gene data show CDR1 as MNHEY and CDR2 as SMNVEV (reference sequence). In nucleotides, the CDR3 is TGTGCCAGCAGTCGTTACCCCCCGGGACAGGGGGCTCTAAGGACTGAAGCTTTCTTT. Translating gives CASSRYPPGQGALRTEAFF.

The chain combines TRBV11-2 with TRBJ1-2, with 12 bases aligning to TRBD1. The trim removed 5 bases at V and 7 bases at J, leaving 14 bases unmatched. Germline V gene data show CDR1 as SGHAT and CDR2 as FQNNGV. There are 17 residues in the CDR3. The CDR3 here is CASSRPGTGGVIGGYTF. As DNA, the CDR3 is TGTGCCAGCAGCCGCCCGGGGACAGGGGGCGTGATCGGTGGCTACACCTTC.

The chain carries TRBV27 and TRBJ2-5; 9 bases map to TRBD1. The CDR3 spans 15 residues. Germline V gene data show CDR1 as MNHEY and CDR2 as SMNVEV (reference sequence). V lost 8 bases, J lost 5 bases, and 12 bases stayed unmatched. The CDR3 sequence: CASGGTGRFRETQYF. CDR3 coding DNA: TGTGCCAGCGGCGGGACAGGGCGATTTAGGGAGACCCAGTACTTC.

The chain recombines TRBV18 with TRBJ2-1; D unresolved. The CDR3 is made up of 18 amino acids. V was pared by 4 bases and J by 0 bases, with 19 bases between. Per the germline V gene, CDR1 is KGHSH and CDR2 is LQKENI. In DNA, the CDR3 is TGTGCCAGCTCACTAACCCACCCCAGGTCGAGCTCCTACAATGAGCAGTTCTTC. Amino acids: CASSLTHPRSSSYNEQFF.

This chain joins TRBV28 and TRBJ2-1; TRBD1 matches 10 bases. The V and J ends lost 4 bases and 2 bases, in that order; junction bases with no gene match: 2. The CDR3 is made up of 15 amino acids. The germline V gene has CDR1 MDHEN and CDR2 SYDVKM. The CDR3: CASSSGQGAYNEQFF. The CDR3 nucleotides are TGTGCCAGCAGTTCAGGACAGGGGGCCTACAATGAGCAGTTCTTC.

J is TRBJ2-5 and V is TRBV7-8, with 7 bases lining up with TRBD1. The trim removed 6 bases at V and 1 base at J, leaving 2 bases unmatched. Germline loops: CDR1 SGHVS, CDR2 FQNEAQ. This CDR3 is built from 13 residues. CDR3 amino acids: CASRGTVQETQYF. The CDR3 bases are TGTGCCAGCAGAGGGACAGTCCAAGAGACCCAGTACTTC.

V gene TRBV29-1 combines with J gene TRBJ1-5; a weak D match, TRBD1 (5 bases). This CDR3 spans 13 amino acids. The germline V and J ends were trimmed by 4 bases and 8 bases, with 15 bases remaining between them. Germline V gene lookup returns CDR1 SQVTM and CDR2 ANQGSEA. CDR3 protein: CSVGDHRGEPQHF. As DNA, the CDR3 is TGCAGCGTTGGGGACCACAGAGGAGAGCCCCAGCATTTT.

The V gene is TRBV12-3 or TRBV12-4, the J gene TRBJ2-7, with a tentative D call TRBD2 (6 bases). With 6 bases removed from V and 3 bases from J, the gap between germline ends came to 12 bases. This CDR3 is built from 13 residues. As DNA, the CDR3 is TGTGCCAGCAGCGATGGGCGGGGCTACGAGCAGTACTTC. This gives the protein CASSDGRGYEQYF.

This rearrangement joins TRBV21-1 to TRBJ2-4. TRBV21-1 is a known pseudogene. The CDR3 covers 15 residues. The CDR3, as DNA: TGTGCCAGCAGCGCGAAGGAAGGGACCAAAAACATTCAGTACTTC. It codes for CASSAKEGTKNIQYF.

This chain joins TRBV19 and TRBJ1-2; no firm D call. The ends were cut back, 5 bases at V and 4 bases at J, with 11 bases in the middle. The CDR3 consists of 13 residues. Germline CDR1 LNHDA, CDR2 SQIVND (reference sequence). The CDR3 DNA is TGTGCCAGTAGTTTCCCGGGAAGCTATGGCTACACCTTC. As protein: CASSFPGSYGYTF.

The chain combines TRBV9 with TRBJ1-2, with a weak D call TRBD1 (6 bases). The CDR3 covers 15 residues. Per germline, CDR1 SGDLS and CDR2 YYNGEE. Trimming took 4 bases from V and 8 from J, leaving 21 bases between them. CDR3 coding DNA: TGTGCCAGCAGCCGCAAAGTGGGGACAAACGACGGCTACACCTTC. Its translation: CASSRKVGTNDGYTF.

The gene calls are TRBV5-4 and TRBJ2-7; no clear D gene. Germline V CDR1 and CDR2: SGHNT, YYREEE (reference sequence). CDR3 length equals 12 residues. Trimming left V 2 bases short and J 3 bases short, with 6 bases between. The CDR3 protein is CASSLDFYEQYF. The CDR3 DNA reads TGTGCCAGCAGCTTAGACTTCTACGAGCAGTACTTC.

The chain recombines TRBV2 with TRBJ1-5; maybe TRBD1 (6 bases). This CDR3 comprises 15 residues. V lost 7 bases and J lost 0, with 13 bases in between. CDR1 is SNHLY, CDR2 FYNNEI, per germline. DNA for the CDR3: TGTGCCAGCAAGGGGGAGGCATATAGCAATCAGCCCCAGCATTTT. Its translation: CASKGEAYSNQPQHF. The full variable domain, rest sourced from reference TRBV2 and TRBJ1-5, is EPEVTQTPSHQVTQMGQEVILRCVPISNHLYFYWYRQILGQKVEFLVSFYNNEISEKSEIFDDQFSVERPDGSNFTLKIRSTKLEDSAMYFCASKGEAYSNQPQHFGDGTRLSIL.

The chain carries TRBV18 and TRBJ2-3, with 13 bases fitting TRBD2. CDR3 length: 17 amino acids. Germline V gene lookup returns CDR1 KGHSH and CDR2 LQKENI. The V segment lost 6 bases and the J segment 6 bases; nucleotides outside the gene matches: 12. Here the CDR3 reads CASSPGLAGTRPDTQYF. The CDR3 DNA reads TGTGCCAGCTCCCCGGGACTAGCGGGAACCCGCCCCGATACGCAGTATTTT.

V usage is TRBV19 and J usage is TRBJ1-5, with a possible D match to TRBD1 (6 bases). The CDR3 spans 14 residues. The ends were cut back, 5 bases at V and 2 bases at J, with 10 bases in the middle. Germline CDR1 reads LNHDA; CDR2 reads SQIVND (reference sequence). The CDR3 DNA reads TGTGCCAGTAGTGCCCGGACAGGCAATCAGCCCCAGCATTTT. This translates into CASSARTGNQPQHF.

CDR3 region: CAAGTLGYEQYF. In DNA, the CDR3 is TGTGCCGCAGGCACCCTTGGTTACGAGCAGTACTTC. The rearrangement joins TRBV6-5 to TRBJ2-7; D ambiguous. From germline, CDR1 is MNHEY and CDR2 SVGAGI. This CDR3 has 12 amino acids. Trimming pared 11 bases from V and 4 bases from J, leaving 15 bases between.

V and J are TRBV27 and TRBJ2-6; TRBD2 might be the D (6 bases). The V and J ends lost 6 bases and 0 bases respectively, with 9 bases between them. CDR3 size: 15 residues. The germline V gene encodes CDR1 MNHEY and CDR2 SMNVEV (reference sequence). The CDR3 DNA sequence: TGTGCCAGCAGCGGACTAAGCTCTGGGGCCAACGTCCTGACTTTC. It translates to CASSGLSSGANVLTF.